A selection of T cell receptor beta chains follows, all from one sample in a study of early T cells in non-severe SARS-CoV-2 infection. TCRdb used MiXCR to reprocess the 5' RACE reads, holding one entry per CDR3 protein. The sample carries approximately 84,000 distinct CDR3 sequences, about 12% recorded once. Sequences were obtained from whole blood. The source is an adult who was a healthcare worker with PCR-confirmed SARS-CoV-2 infection or an uninfected control (not recorded which). The CDR3 runs from the conserved cysteine through the conserved F or W. Each record gives: V gene, J gene, D gene, clone size, CDR3 DNA, CDR3 protein. A D gene is named only where the DNA matches it firmly. A clone size is listed for some rows: how often the clone was seen (once, few, many), or a class if it is expanded.

V: TRBV6-6; J: TRBJ2-2; D: -; size: many; DNA: TGTGCCAGCAGTTACTCGGCAGGTGCAAAGAGGACCGGGGAGCTGTTTTTT; CDR3: CASSYSAGAKRTGELFF
V: TRBV3-1; J: TRBJ2-4; D: TRBD2; size: -; DNA: TGTGCCAGCAGCCAAGGAGGACTAGCGCCCAACTTC; CDR3: CASSQGGLAPNF
V: TRBV3-1; J: TRBJ2-3; D: -; size: few; DNA: TGTGCCAGCAGGAGGGGCGGGATGAGCACAGATACGCAGTATTTT; CDR3: CASRRGGMSTDTQYF
V: TRBV7-9; J: TRBJ1-1; D: -; size: many; DNA: TGTGCCAGCAGCTTAGGCCGGTCGAACACTGAAGCTTTCTTT; CDR3: CASSLGRSNTEAFF
V: TRBV4-1; J: TRBJ2-1; D: -; size: few; DNA: TGCGCCAGCAGCCAAGCTGGAGGACAGTACAATGAGCAGTTCTTC; CDR3: CASSQAGGQYNEQFF
V: TRBV6-6; J: TRBJ2-7; D: -; size: many; DNA: TGTGCCAGCAGCCCACATCAGACAGGTCTCGAGCAGTACTTC; CDR3: CASSPHQTGLEQYF
V: TRBV5-1; J: TRBJ2-7; D: -; size: few; DNA: TGCGCCAGCAGCTTGGTTGGGGGCGCGAGCTACGAGCAGTACTTC; CDR3: CASSLVGGASYEQYF
V: TRBV7-8; J: TRBJ1-1; D: -; size: -; DNA: TGTGCCAGCAGCTTAGACCAAGTTAAGAAAGCTTTCTTT; CDR3: CASSLDQVKKAFF
V: TRBV21-1; J: TRBJ1-5; D: -; size: -; DNA: TGTGCCAGCAGCATCCACTCCGGGACAATCCCCCATCAGCCCCAGCATTTT; CDR3: CASSIHSGTIPHQPQHF
V: TRBV19; J: TRBJ1-5; D: TRBD1; size: -; DNA: TGTGCCAGTAGTGAAAGGGACAGGGGGCGGTGGCATTTT; CDR3: CASSERDRGRWHF
V: TRBV20-1; J: TRBJ1-2; D: TRBD1; size: many; DNA: TGCAGTGCCACAGACAGGGCTCCTATCGGCTACACCTTC; CDR3: CSATDRAPIGYTF
V: TRBV7-2; J: TRBJ2-4; D: -; size: -; DNA: TGTGCCAGCAGCTACCGCGGCGGAGTTGAAAACATTCAGTACTTC; CDR3: CASSYRGGVENIQYF
V: TRBV12-3/TRBV12-4; J: TRBJ1-2; D: TRBD1; size: few; DNA: TGTGCCAGCAGTTTAAATCCAGGGGGGGCGAGTTATGGCTACACCTTC; CDR3: CASSLNPGGASYGYTF
V: TRBV6-5; J: TRBJ1-5; D: TRBD1; size: few; DNA: TGTGCCAGCAGCAGACAGGGCTATCAGCCCCAGCATTTT; CDR3: CASSRQGYQPQHF
V: TRBV6-5; J: TRBJ1-6; D: -; size: many; DNA: TGTGCCAGCAGTTACTCGAACAGGGTAATAGGATCCTATAATTCACCCCTCCACTTT; CDR3: CASSYSNRVIGSYNSPLHF
V: TRBV28; J: TRBJ1-1; D: -; size: few; DNA: TGTGCCAGCAGTTTATTGACGGAACGGCAGGCTTTCTTT; CDR3: CASSLLTERQAFF
V: TRBV14; J: TRBJ2-2; D: TRBD2; size: many; DNA: TGTGCCAGCAGCCGGGGACTAGCGGGAGCGGGCACCGGGGAGCTGTTTTTT; CDR3: CASSRGLAGAGTGELFF
V: TRBV18; J: TRBJ1-1; D: -; size: few; DNA: TGTGCCAGCTCACCACGCTGGGGGCTGGACACTGAAGCTTTCTTT; CDR3: CASSPRWGLDTEAFF
V: TRBV24-1; J: TRBJ1-5; D: TRBD1; size: -; DNA: TGTGCCACCTGCAGGGGACAGGGTCAGCCCCAGCATTTT; CDR3: CATCRGQGQPQHF
V: TRBV12-5; J: TRBJ1-2; D: -; size: few; DNA: TGTGCTAGTGGTTTCCCGTCCGGAGGTAACTATGGCTACACCTTC; CDR3: CASGFPSGGNYGYTF
V: TRBV14; J: TRBJ2-7; D: TRBD1; size: many; DNA: TGTGCCAGCAGCCACAAACAGGGGTCCCCCTACGAGCAGTACTTC; CDR3: CASSHKQGSPYEQYF
V: TRBV27; J: TRBJ2-3; D: -; size: many; DNA: TGTGCCAGCAGTTTTGTTAGCAGTCTCACAGATACGCAGTATTTT; CDR3: CASSFVSSLTDTQYF
V: TRBV6-2/TRBV6-3; J: TRBJ1-2; D: -; size: -; DNA: TGTGCCAGCAGTTACCGGAGGGATGCCTATGGCTACACCTTC; CDR3: CASSYRRDAYGYTF
V: TRBV6-1; J: TRBJ2-1; D: TRBD1; size: many; DNA: TGTGCCAGCAGGGAACCTGGGACAGGTTCCTACAATGAGCAGTTCTTC; CDR3: CASREPGTGSYNEQFF
V: TRBV7-9; J: TRBJ2-3; D: TRBD2; size: -; DNA: TGTGCCAGCAGTATAGCGGGGGCTAACACAGATACGCAGTATTTT; CDR3: CASSIAGANTDTQYF
V: TRBV13; J: TRBJ2-7; D: -; size: many; DNA: TGTGCCAGCAGCCACGGGACCGAGCAGTACTTC; CDR3: CASSHGTEQYF
V: TRBV24-1; J: TRBJ1-1; D: -; size: many; DNA: TGTGCCACCAGTGAAGCAGGGGAACTGGTGGGAGCTTTCTTT; CDR3: CATSEAGELVGAFF
V: TRBV4-1; J: TRBJ2-3; D: TRBD2; size: many; DNA: TGCGCCAGCAGCCAAGACCCAACTAGCGGGGGTCGAGATACGCAGTATTTT; CDR3: CASSQDPTSGGRDTQYF
V: TRBV29-1; J: TRBJ1-2; D: -; size: -; DNA: TGCAGCGCCGCGGTTTCCTATGGCTACACCTTC; CDR3: CSAAVSYGYTF
V: TRBV2; J: TRBJ2-3; D: -; size: -; DNA: TGTGCCAGCAGTGAAGCGGAGGGGACAGATACGCAGTATTTT; CDR3: CASSEAEGTDTQYF
V: TRBV28; J: TRBJ2-3; D: -; size: few; DNA: TGTGCCAGCAGTCGTGACAGGCTCACAGATACGCAGTATTTT; CDR3: CASSRDRLTDTQYF
V: TRBV27; J: TRBJ2-4; D: TRBD1; size: many; DNA: TGTGCCAGCAGACAAACCGGGACAGACATTTTTAAAAACATTCAGTACTTC; CDR3: CASRQTGTDIFKNIQYF
V: TRBV3-1; J: TRBJ1-1; D: TRBD1; size: few; DNA: TGTGCCAGCAGCCATTTCAGGGGGAGTTACACTGAAGCTTTCTTT; CDR3: CASSHFRGSYTEAFF
V: TRBV7-9; J: TRBJ2-3; D: -; size: few; DNA: TGTGCCAGCAGCTTAGCTACTAGACCATGGGAGTTTTTT; CDR3: CASSLATRPWEFF
V: TRBV12-3/TRBV12-4; J: TRBJ2-1; D: -; size: -; DNA: TGTGCCAGCAGTTCCGAACACCCCGGGGAGCAGTTCTTC; CDR3: CASSSEHPGEQFF
V: TRBV7-9; J: TRBJ2-3; D: -; size: -; DNA: TGTACCAGCAGCTTAGACCAGTTGGGAGATACGCAGTATTTT; CDR3: CTSSLDQLGDTQYF
V: TRBV29-1; J: TRBJ1-2; D: -; size: many; DNA: TGCAGCGTTGAGGGTCGGGAGGATGGCTACACCTTC; CDR3: CSVEGREDGYTF